This T cell receptor (beta chain) was captured by sequencing in a study of vaccination and CD4 T cells after COVID-19. Study in general: Collection of post-COVID samples occurred a median around 91 days after diagnosis, spanning a range of 35 to 161. Researchers treated control cultures with a CEFX pool, an HIV-1 Nef pool, or no peptide.

The Oncomine TCR Beta short-read assay was what sequenced the DNA obtained from cultured CD4+ T cells. TCRdb reprocessed the PCR reads via MiXCR and lists one record per CDR3 protein. There are 15,000 to 20,000 distinct CDR3 sequences in the sample; 56% occur only once, and 7.5% to 10% lies in the top ten. Treatment denoted: 10-day PBMC culture with coronavirus spike peptide pools or control peptides (ViraFEST assay). Using peptide pools, antigen-specific T cells were expanded in ViraFEST before TCRs were sequenced. Positive PCR dates spanned March to December 2020, predating US Alpha, Beta and Delta variants. The table lists this clonotype with a few counts. Antigen unknown. Sequenced input: CD4+ T cells from blood, cultured in vitro. The sequence came from a human donor who had recovered from COVID-19.

The CDR3 loop is CASSAGADGNQPQHF. CDR3 nucleotide sequence: TGTGCCAGCAGCGCAGGGGCAGATGGAAATCAGCCCCAGCATTTT. The genes are TRBV12-3 or TRBV12-4 and TRBJ1-5, with D tentatively TRBD1 (6 bases). The V and J ends lost 6 bases and 4 bases respectively, with 16 bases between them. The CDR3 spans 15 residues.